The rows below give T cell receptor beta chains drawn from one sample of a study of cytomegalovirus exposure and HLA in healthy donors. TCRdb keeps only in-frame clones here, not all; method: immunoSEQ multiplex PCR. The sample spans over 45,000 clones; the ten largest clones claim about 2.1%. Material for sequencing was PBMCs. These receptors were obtained from a woman younger than 35 in good health and CMV-seronegative. The CDR3 runs from the conserved cysteine through the conserved F or W. The D gene is left open where the match is weak.

cdr3_length | j_call | d_call | v_call | cdr3_aa | cdr3_nt
16 | TRBJ2-1 | TRBD1 | TRBV5-1 | CASSRPRDRVRNEQFF | TGCGCCAGCAGCCGACCCCGGGACAGGGTTCGCAATGAGCAGTTCTTC
13 | TRBJ1-2 | TRBD1 | TRBV2 | CASMGQGVNGYTF | TGTGCCAGCATGGGACAGGGGGTCAATGGCTACACCTTC
15 | TRBJ1-4 | - | TRBV28 | CASSLKGEEGEKLFF | TGTGCCAGCAGTTTGAAAGGGGAGGAGGGGGAAAAACTGTTTTTT
15 | TRBJ1-2 | - | TRBV5-1 | CASSAAGAWDYGYTF | TGCGCCAGCAGCGCCGCAGGGGCGTGGGACTATGGCTACACCTTC
15 | TRBJ2-1 | TRBD1 | TRBV11-2 | CASSLGTGGYNEQFF | TGTGCCAGCAGCCTTGGGACAGGAGGCTACAATGAGCAGTTCTTC
16 | TRBJ2-7 | TRBD1 | TRBV5-1 | CASSWLLVGTGVEQYF | TGCGCCAGCAGCTGGTTACTGGTCGGGACAGGGGTCGAGCAGTACTTC
15 | TRBJ1-6 | TRBD1 | TRBV2 | CASSFRTGLGSPLHF | TGTGCCAGCAGTTTCCGGACAGGCCTGGGTTCACCCCTCCACTTT
11 | TRBJ2-1 | TRBD2 | TRBV27 | CASSPGGEQFF | TGTGCCAGCAGTCCGGGGGGTGAGCAGTTCTTC
15 | TRBJ2-7 | TRBD1 | TRBV4-2 | CASSQTGTGINEQYF | TGTGCCAGCAGCCAGACCGGGACAGGGATCAACGAGCAGTACTTC
16 | TRBJ1-2 | TRBD1 | TRBV18 | CASSPPTTGVNYGYTF | TGTGCCAGCTCACCACCGACGACAGGGGTTAACTATGGCTACACCTTC
13 | TRBJ1-2 | - | TRBV28 | CASSPDATSGYTF | TGTGCCAGCAGCCCAGACGCGACAAGTGGCTACACCTTC
12 | TRBJ2-3 | - | TRBV5-6 | CASSLEGHTQYF | TGTGCCAGCAGCTTAGAGGGCCATACGCAGTATTTT
16 | TRBJ1-2 | - | TRBV7-9 | CASSIERSLHNYGYTF | TGTGCCAGCAGCATTGAGAGGTCACTACATAACTATGGCTACACCTTC
13 | TRBJ1-1 | - | TRBV6-5 | CASGGQMNTEAFF | TGTGCCAGCGGAGGGCAGATGAACACTGAAGCTTTCTTT
16 | TRBJ1-4 | - | TRBV5-1 | CASSFTGKGTNEKLFF | TGCGCCAGCAGCTTTACAGGGAAAGGAACTAATGAAAAACTGTTTTTT
18 | TRBJ2-5 | TRBD2 | TRBV5-4 | CASSPPGLAGGRSETQYF | TGTGCCAGCAGCCCCCCGGGACTAGCGGGGGGAAGGTCAGAGACCCAGTACTTC
12 | TRBJ2-1 | - | TRBV19 | CASSPSYNEQFF | TGTGCCAGTAGTCCATCCTACAATGAGCAGTTCTTC
16 | TRBJ1-6 | - | TRBV5-1 | CASSTRQDSYNSPLHF | TGCGCCAGCAGCACGCGACAGGACTCCTATAATTCACCCCTCCACTTT
17 | TRBJ1-1 | - | TRBV5-1 | CASSLAISAPWDTEAFF | TGCGCCAGCAGCTTGGCCATAAGCGCCCCATGGGACACTGAAGCTTTCTTT
15 | TRBJ2-3 | TRBD1 | TRBV18 | CASSLDRGYTDTQYF | TGTGCCAGCTCACTGGACAGGGGGTACACAGATACGCAGTATTTT
13 | TRBJ1-4 | TRBD1 | TRBV7-9 | CASSLTGREKLFF | TGTGCCAGCAGCTTGACAGGGCGGGAAAAACTGTTTTTT
12 | TRBJ1-5 | - | TRBV30 | CAWSDQGAPQHF | TGTGCCTGGAGTGACCAAGGGGCGCCCCAGCATTTT
13 | TRBJ1-1 | - | TRBV25-1 | CASSHGHLLEAFF | TGTGCCAGCAGCCACGGACATCTTCTTGAAGCTTTCTTT
17 | TRBJ2-5 | TRBD2 | TRBV13 | CASSLGASGERGETQYF | TGTGCCAGCAGCTTAGGGGCTAGCGGGGAAAGGGGAGAGACCCAGTACTTC
18 | TRBJ2-7 | TRBD1 | TRBV5-1 | CASSLRKGGGTGDYEQYF | TGCGCCAGCAGCTTGAGAAAAGGAGGGGGGACAGGGGACTACGAGCAGTACTTC
15 | TRBJ1-1 | - | TRBV5-1 | CASSLVGALAAEAFF | TGCGCCAGCAGCTTGGTGGGGGCCCTCGCCGCTGAAGCTTTCTTT
15 | TRBJ2-7 | - | TRBV5-4 | CASSLAGTSSYEQYF | TGTGCCAGCAGCTTGGCCGGGACATCCTCCTACGAGCAGTACTTC
15 | TRBJ1-2 | - | TRBV27 | CASSLRAGREGGYTF | TGTGCCAGCAGTTTACGAGCGGGTAGGGAGGGGGGCTACACCTTC
15 | TRBJ1-2 | - | TRBV2 | CASSEWSARVDGYTF | TGTGCCAGCAGTGAATGGAGTGCCAGGGTGGATGGCTACACCTTC
13 | TRBJ2-1 | - | TRBV27 | CASSSRVNNEQFF | TGTGCCAGCAGTTCCCGGGTAAACAATGAGCAGTTCTTC
16 | TRBJ2-2 | TRBD2 | TRBV7-2 | CASSSRIAGETGELFF | TGTGCCAGCAGCTCGAGAATAGCGGGGGAAACCGGGGAGCTGTTTTTT
19 | TRBJ2-6 | TRBD2 | TRBV5-1 | CASSPVTAGGPAGANVLTF | TGCGCCAGCAGTCCGGTTACAGCGGGAGGGCCAGCTGGGGCCAACGTCCTGACTTTC
18 | TRBJ1-1 | - | TRBV6-1 | CASSERRWAGRMNTEAFF | TGTGCCAGCAGTGAAAGGAGGTGGGCAGGACGGATGAACACTGAAGCTTTCTTT
15 | TRBJ2-7 | TRBD1 | TRBV27 | CASSWTGTGRDEQYF | TGTGCCAGCAGTTGGACGGGGACAGGGAGAGACGAGCAGTACTTC
15 | TRBJ1-6 | - | TRBV19 | CASTSVRQGNSPLHF | -
14 | TRBJ1-2 | TRBD1 | TRBV13 | CASSITGTGSSYTF | TGTGCCAGCAGCATTACCGGGACAGGGAGTTCCTACACCTTC
16 | TRBJ2-7 | TRBD2 | TRBV9 | CASSLGLAGGGYEQYF | TGTGCCAGCAGCTTAGGACTAGCGGGAGGGGGCTACGAGCAGTACTTC
12 | TRBJ2-7 | - | TRBV5-4 | CASSTGLKEQYF | TGTGCCAGCAGCACCGGACTTAAAGAGCAGTACTTC
14 | TRBJ2-2 | TRBD1 | TRBV10-3 | CAIGTGAIAGELFF | TGTGCCATCGGGACAGGGGCCATCGCCGGGGAGCTGTTTTTT
13 | TRBJ1-5 | TRBD1 | TRBV27 | CASSRQGSQPQHF | TGTGCCAGCAGTAGACAGGGCAGTCAGCCCCAGCATTTT
14 | TRBJ1-2 | - | TRBV11-2 | CASSLGLGAYGYTF | TGTGCCAGCAGCTTAGGTCTCGGAGCCTATGGCTACACCTTC
15 | TRBJ2-2 | - | TRBV27 | CASTPEKWPTGELFF | TGTGCCAGCACACCCGAAAAATGGCCCACCGGGGAGCTGTTTTTT
12 | TRBJ2-5 | - | TRBV4-2 | CASSQDLETQYF | TGTGCCAGCAGCCAAGACTTGGAGACCCAGTACTTC
14 | TRBJ1-4 | TRBD1 | TRBV6-1 | CASRSGTGEEKLFF | TGTGCCAGCAGATCCGGGACAGGGGAGGAAAAACTGTTTTTT